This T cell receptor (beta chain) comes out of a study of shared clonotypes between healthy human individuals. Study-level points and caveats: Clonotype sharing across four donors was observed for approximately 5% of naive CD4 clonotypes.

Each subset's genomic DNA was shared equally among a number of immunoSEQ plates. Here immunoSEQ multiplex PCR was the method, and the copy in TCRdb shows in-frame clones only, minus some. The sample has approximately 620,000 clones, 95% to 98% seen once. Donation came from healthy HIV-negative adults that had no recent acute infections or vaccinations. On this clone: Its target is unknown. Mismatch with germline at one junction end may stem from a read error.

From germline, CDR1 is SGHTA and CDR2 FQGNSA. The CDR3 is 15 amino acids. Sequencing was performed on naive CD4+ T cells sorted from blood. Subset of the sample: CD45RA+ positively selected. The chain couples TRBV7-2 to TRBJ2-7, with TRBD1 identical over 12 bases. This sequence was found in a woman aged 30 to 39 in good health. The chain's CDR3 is CASSSSGTGGLPRDF. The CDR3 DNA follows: TGTGCCAGCAGCTCCTCCGGGACAGGGGGCCTCCCCAGGGACTTC. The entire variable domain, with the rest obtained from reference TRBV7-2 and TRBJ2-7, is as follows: GAGVSQSPSNKVTEKGKDVELRCDPISGHTALYWYRQSLGQGLEFLIYFQGNSAPDKSGLPSDRFSAERTGGSVSTLTIQRTQQEDSAVYLCASSSSGTGGLPRDFGPGTRLTVT.